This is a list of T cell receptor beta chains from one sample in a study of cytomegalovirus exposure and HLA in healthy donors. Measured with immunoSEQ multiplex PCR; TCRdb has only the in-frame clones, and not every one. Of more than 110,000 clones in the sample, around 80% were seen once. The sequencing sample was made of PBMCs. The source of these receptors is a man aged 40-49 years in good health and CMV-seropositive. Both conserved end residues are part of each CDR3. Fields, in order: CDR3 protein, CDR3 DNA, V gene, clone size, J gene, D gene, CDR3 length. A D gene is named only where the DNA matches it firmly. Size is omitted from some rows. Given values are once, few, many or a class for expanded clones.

CDR3 protein: CATKLQGVGYF
CDR3 DNA: TGTGCCACCAAACTACAGGGGGTCGGTTACTTC
V gene: TRBV2
clone size: NA
J gene: TRBJ2-7
D gene: TRBD1
CDR3 length: 11

CDR3 protein: CASSTPWGTNAYNEQFF
CDR3 DNA: TGTGCCAGCAGTACCCCTTGGGGGACTAACGCCTACAATGAGCAGTTCTTC
V gene: TRBV2
clone size: NA
J gene: TRBJ2-1
D gene: TRBD2
CDR3 length: 17

CDR3 protein: CASSLTSGSPPQYF
CDR3 DNA: TGTGCCAGCAGTTTGACTAGCGGGTCCCCTCCCCAATACTTC
V gene: TRBV6-5
clone size: NA
J gene: TRBJ2-7
D gene: TRBD2
CDR3 length: 14

CDR3 protein: CASSPGGRGSYEQYF
CDR3 DNA: TGTGCCAGCAGCCCCGGAGGTCGGGGCTCCTACGAGCAGTACTTC
V gene: TRBV7-9
clone size: NA
J gene: TRBJ2-7
D gene: NA
CDR3 length: 15

CDR3 protein: CASSLRGLDQETQYF
CDR3 DNA: TGTGCCAGCAGCTTACGGGGACTTGACCAAGAGACCCAGTACTTC
V gene: TRBV11-3
clone size: NA
J gene: TRBJ2-5
D gene: NA
CDR3 length: 15

CDR3 protein: CASSLLTGSTGELFF
CDR3 DNA: TGCGCCAGCAGCTTATTGACAGGGTCCACCGGGGAGCTGTTTTTT
V gene: TRBV5-1
clone size: NA
J gene: TRBJ2-2
D gene: TRBD1
CDR3 length: 15

CDR3 protein: CASSIGRLAGAYEQYF
CDR3 DNA: TGTGCCAGTAGTATAGGTCGGCTAGCGGGTGCCTACGAGCAGTACTTC
V gene: TRBV19
clone size: NA
J gene: TRBJ2-7
D gene: TRBD2
CDR3 length: 16

CDR3 protein: CAIRGPGQAPYEQYF
CDR3 DNA: TGTGCCATCCGAGGCCCGGGACAGGCCCCCTACGAGCAGTACTTC
V gene: TRBV10-3
clone size: once
J gene: TRBJ2-7
D gene: TRBD1
CDR3 length: 15

CDR3 protein: CASRQGQEQVPYEQYF
CDR3 DNA: TGTGCCAGCAGGCAAGGGCAGGAACAGGTCCCCTACGAGCAGTACTTC
V gene: TRBV4-2
clone size: NA
J gene: TRBJ2-7
D gene: NA
CDR3 length: 16

CDR3 protein: CASSLSGVSNQPQHF
CDR3 DNA: TGCGCCAGCAGCTTGTCAGGGGTAAGCAATCAGCCCCAGCATTTT
V gene: TRBV5-1
clone size: NA
J gene: TRBJ1-5
D gene: NA
CDR3 length: 15

CDR3 protein: CASSQAFSGLMSSYEQYF
CDR3 DNA: TGCGCCAGCAGCCAAGCGTTCTCGGGACTGATGAGCTCCTACGAGCAGTACTTC
V gene: TRBV4-3
clone size: NA
J gene: TRBJ2-7
D gene: NA
CDR3 length: 18

CDR3 protein: CASSLFSASGGETQYF
CDR3 DNA: TGTGCCAGCAGCTTGTTTTCGGCTAGTGGCGGTGAGACCCAGTACTTC
V gene: TRBV5-4
clone size: NA
J gene: TRBJ2-5
D gene: NA
CDR3 length: 16

CDR3 protein: CASSYSGGTEAFF
CDR3 DNA: TGTGCCAGCAGTTACTCCGGAGGAACTGAAGCTTTCTTT
V gene: TRBV6-6
clone size: NA
J gene: TRBJ1-1
D gene: NA
CDR3 length: 13

CDR3 protein: CASSPTSGGSVQYF
CDR3 DNA: TGTGCCAGCAGCCCTACTAGCGGGGGGTCGGTGCAGTACTTC
V gene: TRBV5-5
clone size: NA
J gene: TRBJ2-7
D gene: TRBD2
CDR3 length: 14

CDR3 protein: CASSHQTLAGGRETQYF
CDR3 DNA: TGTGCCAGCAGCCACCAAACACTAGCGGGGGGCCGGGAGACCCAGTACTTC
V gene: TRBV27
clone size: NA
J gene: TRBJ2-5
D gene: TRBD2
CDR3 length: 17

CDR3 protein: CASSSSGLEETQYF
CDR3 DNA: TGTGCCAGCAGTTCCTCTGGACTAGAAGAGACCCAGTACTTC
V gene: TRBV5-4
clone size: NA
J gene: TRBJ2-5
D gene: TRBD2
CDR3 length: 14

CDR3 protein: CASSMGPTGYEQYF
CDR3 DNA: TGTGCCAGCAGTATGGGGCCGACAGGGTACGAGCAGTACTTC
V gene: TRBV2
clone size: NA
J gene: TRBJ2-7
D gene: TRBD1
CDR3 length: 14

CDR3 protein: CSVNRGASGANVLTF
CDR3 DNA: TGCAGCGTAAACAGGGGGGCCTCTGGGGCCAACGTCCTGACTTTC
V gene: TRBV29-1
clone size: NA
J gene: TRBJ2-6
D gene: TRBD1
CDR3 length: 15

CDR3 protein: CASSEPKQGSYGYTF
CDR3 DNA: TGTGCCAGCAGTGAGCCAAAACAGGGGAGCTATGGCTACACCTTC
V gene: TRBV25-1
clone size: NA
J gene: TRBJ1-2
D gene: TRBD1
CDR3 length: 15

CDR3 protein: CASSLDRLNTEAFF
CDR3 DNA: TGTGCCAGTAGCCTGGACAGGCTGAACACTGAAGCTTTCTTT
V gene: TRBV19
clone size: once
J gene: TRBJ1-1
D gene: TRBD1
CDR3 length: 14

CDR3 protein: CASSFSPGADTEAFF
CDR3 DNA: TGTGCCAGCAGTTTCAGTCCAGGGGCGGACACTGAAGCTTTCTTT
V gene: TRBV27
clone size: NA
J gene: TRBJ1-1
D gene: NA
CDR3 length: 15

CDR3 protein: CASSVAAVSYNEQFF
CDR3 DNA: TGTGCCAGCAGCGTAGCGGCGGTCTCCTACAATGAGCAGTTCTTC
V gene: TRBV9
clone size: NA
J gene: TRBJ2-1
D gene: NA
CDR3 length: 15

CDR3 protein: CASSGTVYSNQPQHF
CDR3 DNA: TGTGCCAGTAGCGGGACAGTATATAGCAATCAGCCCCAGCATTTT
V gene: TRBV19
clone size: NA
J gene: TRBJ1-5
D gene: TRBD1
CDR3 length: 15

CDR3 protein: CASSTRTSGELFF
CDR3 DNA: TGTGCCAGCAGTACTAGGACGAGCGGGGAGCTGTTTTTT
V gene: TRBV27
clone size: NA
J gene: TRBJ2-2
D gene: NA
CDR3 length: 13

CDR3 protein: CASGVWTSGGSAYEQYF
CDR3 DNA: TGTGCCAGCGGGGTTTGGACTAGCGGGGGGTCCGCCTACGAGCAGTACTTC
V gene: TRBV4-2
clone size: once
J gene: TRBJ2-7
D gene: TRBD2
CDR3 length: 17

CDR3 protein: CASSQAVGSQFF
CDR3 DNA: TGCGCCAGCAGCCAAGCGGTCGGTTCCCAGTTCTTC
V gene: TRBV4-1
clone size: NA
J gene: TRBJ2-1
D gene: NA
CDR3 length: 12

CDR3 protein: CASSARLAGGQGGEQFF
CDR3 DNA: TGTGCCAGTAGTGCCCGACTAGCGGGGGGGCAAGGCGGTGAGCAGTTCTTC
V gene: TRBV19
clone size: NA
J gene: TRBJ2-1
D gene: TRBD2
CDR3 length: 17

CDR3 protein: CASTRGQGAQNEQYF
CDR3 DNA: TGCGCCAGCACCCGCGGACAGGGGGCGCAAAACGAGCAGTACTTC
V gene: TRBV10-2
clone size: NA
J gene: TRBJ2-7
D gene: TRBD1
CDR3 length: 15